This entry lists 10 T cell receptor beta chains sequenced from one sample in a study of PD-1 blockade in classical Hodgkin lymphoma. Sequencing used immunoSEQ multiplex PCR; TCRdb keeps in-frame clones, though not all of them. Counted here are tens of thousands of clones, 87% occurring once; the ten biggest clones make up about 8.3%. The time point denotes: cycle 4 day 1 (C4D1), after less than seven weeks of nivolumab. After autologous stem cell transplantation all patients relapsed, and prior brentuximab vedotin exposure differed between cohorts. This sample comprised peripheral blood mononuclear cells (PBMCs), obtained before the fourth cycle of nivolumab. Source of these receptors: a human donor with classical Hodgkin lymphoma.

This clone has more than one count but fewer than ten. The chain carries TRBV5-1 and TRBJ2-2; D not resolved. Germline assignment: CDR1 SGHRS and CDR2 YFSETQ. This CDR3 is 15 amino acids long. The ends were cut back, 4 bases at V and 0 bases at J, with 10 bases in the middle. The DNA of the CDR3 is TGCGCCAGCAGCGGGAAGGACGCGAACACCGGGGAGCTGTTTTTT. Encoded protein: CASSGKDANTGELFF.

CDR3 region: CASSLLGQPNEKLFF. In DNA, the CDR3 is TGCGCCAGCAGCTTGTTAGGACAGCCTAATGAAAAACTGTTTTTT. The genes are TRBV5-1 and TRBJ1-4; TRBD1 might be the D (6 bases). This CDR3 is built from 15 residues. Germline CDR1 and CDR2: SGHRS and YFSETQ. Trimming took 1 base from V and 3 from J, leaving 10 bases between them.

The chain uses TRBV19 and TRBJ2-4; the D gene could be TRBD1 or TRBD2 (5 bases each). The V and J ends lost 5 bases and 8 bases respectively, with 16 bases between them. Germline CDR1 is LNHDA and CDR2 is SQIVND (reference sequence). The CDR3 is 14 residues long. CDR3: CASSGARESDIQYF. Here the CDR3 DNA reads TGTGCCAGTAGTGGGGCTAGGGAGTCGGACATTCAGTACTTC.

The V call is TRBV4-1, the J call TRBJ1-2; D is unresolved. Germline-derived CDR1 and CDR2 are MGHRA and YSYEKL. The CDR3 sequence is 13 residues long. V lost 0 bases and J lost 4, with 6 bases in between. As DNA, the CDR3 is TGCGCCAGCAGCCAAGACAATCTCTATGGCTACACCTTC. As protein: CASSQDNLYGYTF.

The rearrangement links TRBV5-6 to TRBJ2-2, with D hard to call. With 2 bases removed from V and 0 bases from J, the gap between germline ends came to 2 bases. This CDR3 has 13 amino acids. The V gene's germline CDR1 is SGHDT and CDR2 YYEEEE. CDR3 in DNA: TGTGCCAGCAGCTTTGCGAACACCGGGGAGCTGTTTTTT. As protein: CASSFANTGELFF.

The chain uses TRBV2 and TRBJ2-3; possible D gene TRBD2, 6 bases. The length of the CDR3 is 13 residues. The ends were cut back, 9 bases at V and 1 base at J, with 11 bases in the middle. Germline V gene sequence: CDR1 SNHLY, CDR2 FYNNEI. The CDR3 region is CARKLARTDTQYF. The CDR3 region has the DNA TGTGCCAGAAAACTAGCCCGCACAGATACGCAGTATTTT. Based on the CDR3 plus reference TRBV2 and TRBJ2-3, the full variable domain is EPEVTQTPSHQVTQMGQEVILRCVPISNHLYFYWYRQILGQKVEFLVSFYNNEISEKSEIFDDQFSVERPDGSNFTLKIRSTKLEDSAMYFCARKLARTDTQYFGPGTRLTVL.

This chain links TRBV18 with TRBJ1-4; 9 positions match TRBD1. Germline V gene data show CDR1 as KGHSH and CDR2 as LQKENI. Unmatched junction bases numbered 14, after V lost 5 bases and J lost 7 bases. This CDR3 contains 17 residues. The CDR3 DNA is TGTGCCAGCTCATCTCCGGGACAGGGAACCGGTGGTGAAAAACTGTTTTTT. Its translation: CASSSPGQGTGGEKLFF. Full variable domain (rest looked up from reference TRBV18 and TRBJ1-4): NAGVMQNPRHLVRRRGQEARLRCSPMKGHSHVYWYRQLPEEGLKFMVYLQKENIIDESGMPKERFSAEFPKEGPSILRIQQVVRGDSAAYFCASSSPGQGTGGEKLFFGSGTQLSVL.

The rearrangement uses TRBV5-8 and TRBJ2-3; maybe TRBD1 (6 bases). Germline V gene data show CDR1 as SGHTS and CDR2 as YDEGEE. The CDR3 totals 16 residues. Trimming removed 4 bases from V and 3 bases from J, with 18 bases in between. The CDR3 sequence is CASSRTQGFSTDTQYF. CDR3 DNA sequence: TGTGCCAGCAGCCGTACCCAGGGGTTCTCTACAGATACGCAGTATTTT.

The chain uses TRBV5-1 and TRBJ2-5; 7 nucleotides agree with TRBD2. Germline CDR1 SGHRS, CDR2 YFSETQ. The CDR3 is 14 residues long. V trimming: 5 bases; J trimming: 4 bases; junction bases outside the gene matches: 8. Here the CDR3 reads CASRPGGGGETQYF. CDR3 DNA sequence: TGCGCCAGCAGGCCTGGCGGGGGAGGAGAGACCCAGTACTTC.

The CDR3 reads CAALRGGLWETQYF. The CDR3 DNA is TGTGCCGCCCTCCGTGGGGGGCTCTGGGAGACCCAGTACTTC. The chain combines TRBV6-1 with TRBJ2-5; either TRBD1 or TRBD2 may fit D (6 bases each). V was shortened by 11 bases and J by 5 bases, with 21 bases between the two germline ends. CDR3 length: 14 residues. Germline-derived CDR1 and CDR2 are MNHNS and SASEGT.